The clone carrying this TCR beta chain appeared a few times. Its antigen is as yet unknown. TCRdb redid the calling of the reads with MiXCR, one entry per CDR3 protein. Of 630,000 or so distinct CDR3 sequences listed, roughly 24% were seen once; the top ten hold around 8%. The sample originates from a study of T cell repertoires in cytomegalovirus infection. Across the study: CMV infection together with matching HLA type was indicated by public TCR beta signatures.

The study's findings and limits: CMV carriers with the relevant HLA were identified by cumulative public TCR beta family frequency.

The specimen sequenced was CD8+ T cells from PBMCs. The sequence was obtained from a human donor in good health (CMV status not recorded). Some clones in this sample may be carry-over from other donors' samples.

In DNA, the CDR3 is TGTGCCAGCAGCTTATTCTACGCGGGCGGGGAGCTGTTTTTT. Its protein is CASSLFYAGGELFF. The J gene is TRBJ2-2, the V gene TRBV7-6, with TRBD2 as a possible D gene (5 bases). The CDR3 covers 14 residues. V lost 2 bases and J lost 7, with 11 bases in between. The germline V gene encodes CDR1 SGHVS and CDR2 FNYEAQ.